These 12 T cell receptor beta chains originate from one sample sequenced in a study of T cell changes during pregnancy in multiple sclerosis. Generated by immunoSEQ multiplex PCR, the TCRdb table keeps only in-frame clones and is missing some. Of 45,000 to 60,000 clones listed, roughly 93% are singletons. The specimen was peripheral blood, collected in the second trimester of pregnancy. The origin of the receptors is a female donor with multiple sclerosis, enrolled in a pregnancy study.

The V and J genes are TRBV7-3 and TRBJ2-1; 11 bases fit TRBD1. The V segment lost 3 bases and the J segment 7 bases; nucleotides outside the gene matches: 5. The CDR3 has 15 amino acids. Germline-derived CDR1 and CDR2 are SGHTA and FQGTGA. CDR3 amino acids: CASSFDRDRGNEQFF. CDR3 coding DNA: TGTGCCAGCAGCTTCGACCGGGACAGGGGGAATGAGCAGTTCTTC.

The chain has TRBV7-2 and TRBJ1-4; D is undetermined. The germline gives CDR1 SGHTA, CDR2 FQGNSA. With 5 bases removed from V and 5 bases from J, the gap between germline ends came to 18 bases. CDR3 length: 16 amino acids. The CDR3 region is CASSPEMRVRNEKLFF. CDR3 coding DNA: TGTGCCAGCAGCCCCGAGATGAGGGTCCGGAATGAAAAACTGTTTTTT.

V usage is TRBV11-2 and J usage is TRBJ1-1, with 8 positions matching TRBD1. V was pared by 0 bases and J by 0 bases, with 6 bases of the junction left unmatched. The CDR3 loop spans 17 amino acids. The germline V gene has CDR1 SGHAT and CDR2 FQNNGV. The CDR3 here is CASSLDRRTGMNTEAFF. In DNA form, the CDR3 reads TGTGCCAGCAGCTTAGACCGCCGGACAGGGATGAACACTGAAGCTTTCTTT.

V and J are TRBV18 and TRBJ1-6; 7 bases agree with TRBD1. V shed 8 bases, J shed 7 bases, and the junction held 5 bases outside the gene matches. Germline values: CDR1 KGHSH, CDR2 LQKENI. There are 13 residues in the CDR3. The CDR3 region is CASMGQSNSPLHF. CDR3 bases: TGTGCCAGCATGGGACAGAGCAATTCACCCCTCCACTTT.

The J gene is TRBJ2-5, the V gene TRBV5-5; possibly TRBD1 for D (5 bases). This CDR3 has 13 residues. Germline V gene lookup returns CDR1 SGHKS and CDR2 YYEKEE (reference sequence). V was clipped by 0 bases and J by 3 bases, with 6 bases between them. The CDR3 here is CASSLGREETQYF. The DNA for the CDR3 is TGTGCCAGCAGCTTGGGCAGGGAAGAGACCCAGTACTTC.

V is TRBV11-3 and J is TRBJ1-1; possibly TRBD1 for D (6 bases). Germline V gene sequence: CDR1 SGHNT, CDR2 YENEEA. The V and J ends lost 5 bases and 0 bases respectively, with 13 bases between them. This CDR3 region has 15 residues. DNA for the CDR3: TGTGCCAGCAGCGACAGAGACAGGATGAACACTGAAGCTTTCTTT. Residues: CASSDRDRMNTEAFF.

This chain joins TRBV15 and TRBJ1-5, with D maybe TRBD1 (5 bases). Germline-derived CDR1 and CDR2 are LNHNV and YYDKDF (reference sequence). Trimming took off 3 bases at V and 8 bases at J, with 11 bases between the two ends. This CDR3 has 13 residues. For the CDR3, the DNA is TGTGCCACCAGCAGGGGTTCGGGGGAGCCCCAGCATTTT. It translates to CATSRGSGEPQHF. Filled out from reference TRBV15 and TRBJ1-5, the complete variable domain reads DAMVIQNPRYQVTQFGKPVTLSCSQTLNHNVMYWYQQKSSQAPKLLFHYYDKDFNNEADTPDNFQSRRPNTSFCFLDIRSPGLGDTAMYLCATSRGSGEPQHFGDGTRLSIL.

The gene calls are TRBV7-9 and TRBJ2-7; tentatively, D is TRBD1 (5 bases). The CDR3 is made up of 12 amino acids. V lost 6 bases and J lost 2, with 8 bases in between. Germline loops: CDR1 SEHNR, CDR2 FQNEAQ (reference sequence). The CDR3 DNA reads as TGTGCCAGCAGTGGCAGGGCCTACGAGCAGTACTTC. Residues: CASSGRAYEQYF.

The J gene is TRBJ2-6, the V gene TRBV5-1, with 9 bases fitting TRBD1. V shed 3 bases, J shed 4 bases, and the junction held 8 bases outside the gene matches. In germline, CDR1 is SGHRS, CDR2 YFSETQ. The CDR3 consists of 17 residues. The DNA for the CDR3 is TGCGCCAGCAGCTACTGGGACAGGGTGCAAGGGGCCAACGTCCTGACTTTC. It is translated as CASSYWDRVQGANVLTF.

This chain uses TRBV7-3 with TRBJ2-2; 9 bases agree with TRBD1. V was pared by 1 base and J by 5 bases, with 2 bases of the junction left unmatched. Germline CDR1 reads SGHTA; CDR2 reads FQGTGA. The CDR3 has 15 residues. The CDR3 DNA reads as TGTGCCAGCAGCTTAATGGGGACAGGGACCGGGGAGCTGTTTTTT. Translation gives CASSLMGTGTGELFF.

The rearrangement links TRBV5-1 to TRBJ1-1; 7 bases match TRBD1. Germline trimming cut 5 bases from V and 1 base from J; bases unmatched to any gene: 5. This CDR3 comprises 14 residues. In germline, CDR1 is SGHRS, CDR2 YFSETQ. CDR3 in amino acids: CASRGGQGNTEAFF. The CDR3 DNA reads TGCGCCAGCAGAGGGGGCCAGGGGAACACTGAAGCTTTCTTT.

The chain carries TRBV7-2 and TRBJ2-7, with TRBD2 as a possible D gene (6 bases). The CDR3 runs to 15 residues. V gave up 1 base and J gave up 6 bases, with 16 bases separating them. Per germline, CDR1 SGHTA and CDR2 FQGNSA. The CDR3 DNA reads TGTGCCAGCAGCTTAGATCCGGGACTTAGATTCGAGCAGTACTTC. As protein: CASSLDPGLRFEQYF.